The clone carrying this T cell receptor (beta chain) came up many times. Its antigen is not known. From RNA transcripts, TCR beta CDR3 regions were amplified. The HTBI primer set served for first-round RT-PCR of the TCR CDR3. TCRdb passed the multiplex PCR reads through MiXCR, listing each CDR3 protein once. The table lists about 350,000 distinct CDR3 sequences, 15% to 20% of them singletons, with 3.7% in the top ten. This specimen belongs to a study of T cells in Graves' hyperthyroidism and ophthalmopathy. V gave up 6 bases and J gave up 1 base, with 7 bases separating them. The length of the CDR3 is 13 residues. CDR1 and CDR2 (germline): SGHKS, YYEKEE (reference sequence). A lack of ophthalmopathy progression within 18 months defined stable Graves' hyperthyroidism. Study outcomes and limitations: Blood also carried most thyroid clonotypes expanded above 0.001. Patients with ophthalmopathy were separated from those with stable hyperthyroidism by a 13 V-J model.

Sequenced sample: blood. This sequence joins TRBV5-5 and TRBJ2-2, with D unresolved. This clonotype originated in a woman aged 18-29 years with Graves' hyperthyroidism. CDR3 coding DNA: TGTGCCAGCATTTGGGGGAACACCGGGGAGCTGTTTTTT. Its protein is CASIWGNTGELFF.